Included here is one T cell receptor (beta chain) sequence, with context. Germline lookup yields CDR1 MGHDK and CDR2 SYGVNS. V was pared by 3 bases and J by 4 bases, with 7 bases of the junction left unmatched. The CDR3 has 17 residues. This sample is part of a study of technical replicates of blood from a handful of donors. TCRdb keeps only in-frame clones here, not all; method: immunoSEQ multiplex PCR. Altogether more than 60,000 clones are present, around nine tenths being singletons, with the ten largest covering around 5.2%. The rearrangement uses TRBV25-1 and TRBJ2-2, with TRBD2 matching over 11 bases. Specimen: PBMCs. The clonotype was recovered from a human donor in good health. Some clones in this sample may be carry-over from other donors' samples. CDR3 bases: TGTGCCAGCAGTGACCAGAGACTAGCGGGAAGCACCGGGGAGCTGTTTTTT. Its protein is CASSDQRLAGSTGELFF.